This is a list of T cell receptor beta chains from one sample in a study of blood T cell repertoires in COVID-19. Libraries were prepared by immunoSEQ multiplex PCR; TCRdb keeps only in-frame clonotypes and omits some of them. The profile shows roughly 200,000 clones, roughly 83% of them singletons. The material sequenced was PBMCs or T cells enriched from blood (not recorded which). Receptors originate from a man in his forties with acute COVID-19. CDR3s include the opening cysteine and the closing phenylalanine or tryptophan. The order of the fields is J gene, V gene, D gene, CDR3 protein. The D gene is left open where the match is weak.

>TRBJ2-7|TRBV10-3|TRBD1
CAISDPGTGSEQYF
>TRBJ1-4|TRBV7-9|.
CASSKISAGSSTNEKLFF
>TRBJ2-1|TRBV28|.
CASSPSRGPNEQFF
>TRBJ2-1|TRBV9|TRBD1
CASSVSFLGQGAYNEQFF
>TRBJ2-2|TRBV2|TRBD2
CASTEAAGGPGTGELFF
>TRBJ1-1|TRBV6-5|.
CASRQKTEAFF
>TRBJ2-3|TRBV2|.
CASTPGTRTDTQYF
>TRBJ2-1|TRBV7-9|.
CASSLVETYNEQFF
>TRBJ2-2|TRBV9|TRBD2
CASSTREGTGELFF
>TRBJ1-1|TRBV5-1|TRBD1
CASSWTGGELKTEAFF
>TRBJ2-1|TRBV5-1|TRBD2
CASSSGLAYNEQFF
>TRBJ2-1|TRBV28|TRBD2
CASSLADSPNEQFF
>TRBJ1-5|TRBV10-3|TRBD1
CAIRQGDNQPQHF
>TRBJ1-5|TRBV2|TRBD1
CASSGAPGQGGPNQPQHF
>TRBJ2-1|TRBV11-2|.
CASSLRDSGFIYNEQFF
>TRBJ2-7|TRBV5-1|TRBD1
CASSMPGQGYEQYF
>TRBJ2-5|TRBV19|.
CASSPVGGETQYF
>TRBJ2-5|TRBV6-4|.
CASKVFRDTFQETQYF
>TRBJ2-1|TRBV6-5|.
CASSRRVALNNEQFF
>TRBJ2-7|TRBV2|TRBD2
CASGGSSYEQYF
>TRBJ2-7|TRBV5-5|.
CASSWKGHEQYF
>TRBJ1-2|TRBV19|TRBD1
CASSAAVGQGNYGYTF
>TRBJ2-5|TRBV11-2|TRBD1
CASSSGTVQETQYF
>TRBJ2-1|TRBV18|.
CASSPPVTVGQFF
>TRBJ1-4|TRBV6-5|.
CASSRQSTNEKLFF
>TRBJ2-2|TRBV7-8|TRBD1
CASSLTGQGHGELFF
>TRBJ1-4|TRBV6-5|.
CASSNGAATNEKLFF
>TRBJ2-3|TRBV27|.
CASSLIPGTQYF
>TRBJ2-3|TRBV7-9|TRBD2
CASSLLAGGSDTQYF
>TRBJ1-2|TRBV30|.
CAWSQSRGVFYGYTF
>TRBJ1-1|TRBV12-5|TRBD1
CASGTGTFMNTEAFF
>TRBJ2-7|TRBV19|TRBD2
CASSIEPSGIRSYEQYF
>TRBJ1-5|TRBV28|TRBD1
CATHGTVNQPQHF
>TRBJ1-5|TRBV2|TRBD1
CASSEEAGGGQPQHF
>TRBJ2-2|TRBV28|TRBD2
CASSFYSGGVASGRTNANTGELFF
>TRBJ2-5|TRBV30|.
CAWSWTEETQYF
>TRBJ2-5|TRBV7-9|TRBD2
CASSLSGTETQYF
>TRBJ1-1|TRBV6-5|.
CASKADWVNTEAFF
>TRBJ1-6|TRBV3-1/TRBV3-2|.
CASSLGLPPLHF
>TRBJ1-2|TRBV5-6|TRBD1
CASSPGTGDYGYTF
>TRBJ1-2|TRBV3-1/TRBV3-2|.
CASSPPGWASGNYGYTF
>TRBJ1-1|TRBV7-3|.
CASSSKRNTEAFF
>TRBJ2-1|TRBV18|.
CASSRGLEGEQFF
>TRBJ2-1|TRBV2|TRBD2
CASSPRLAMYNEQFF
>TRBJ2-5|TRBV28|.
CASSLLDPETQYF
>TRBJ1-5|TRBV7-8|.
CASSRTVSNQPQHF
>TRBJ2-1|TRBV3-1/TRBV3-2|TRBD2
CASSAGTSAFNEQFF
>TRBJ2-2|TRBV19|.
CASSIEGRAHGELFF
>TRBJ1-3|TRBV28|.
CASSFLRPSGNTIYF
>TRBJ2-6|TRBV11-2|.
CASSLLGTGANVLTF
>TRBJ2-3|TRBV5-5|.
CASSLYSTWDTQYF
>TRBJ2-5|TRBV11-2|TRBD1
CASSQGQYQETQYF
>TRBJ1-1|TRBV2|.
CASSATVSQGAFF
>TRBJ2-2|TRBV28|.
CASRVSDRLSGELFF
>TRBJ1-6|TRBV30|.
CAWSVLGGASPLHF